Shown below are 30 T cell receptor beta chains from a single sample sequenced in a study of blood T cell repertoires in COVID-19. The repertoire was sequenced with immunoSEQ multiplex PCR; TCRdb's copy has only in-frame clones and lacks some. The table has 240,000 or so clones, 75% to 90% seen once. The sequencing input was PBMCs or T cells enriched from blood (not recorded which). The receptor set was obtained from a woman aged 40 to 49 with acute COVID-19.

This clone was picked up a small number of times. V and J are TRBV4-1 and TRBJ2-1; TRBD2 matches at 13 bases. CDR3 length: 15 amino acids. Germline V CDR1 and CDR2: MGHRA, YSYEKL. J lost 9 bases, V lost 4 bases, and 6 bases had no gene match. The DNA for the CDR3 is TGCGCCAGCAGCCGACTAGCGGGAGGATCCGGTGAGCAGTTCTTC. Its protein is CASSRLAGGSGEQFF.

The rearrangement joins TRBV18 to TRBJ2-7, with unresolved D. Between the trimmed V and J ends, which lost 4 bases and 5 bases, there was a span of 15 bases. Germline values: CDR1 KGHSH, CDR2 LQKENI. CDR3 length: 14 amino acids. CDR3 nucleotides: TGTGCCAGCTCACGGGCTAACCAACGAAACGAGCAGTACTTC. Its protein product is CASSRANQRNEQYF.

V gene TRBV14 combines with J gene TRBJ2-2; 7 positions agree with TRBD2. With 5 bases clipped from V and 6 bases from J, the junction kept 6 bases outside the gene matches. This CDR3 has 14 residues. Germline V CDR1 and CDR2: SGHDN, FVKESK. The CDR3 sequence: CASSWTSFAGELFF. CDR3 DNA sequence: TGTGCCAGCAGCTGGACTAGTTTCGCCGGGGAGCTGTTTTTT.

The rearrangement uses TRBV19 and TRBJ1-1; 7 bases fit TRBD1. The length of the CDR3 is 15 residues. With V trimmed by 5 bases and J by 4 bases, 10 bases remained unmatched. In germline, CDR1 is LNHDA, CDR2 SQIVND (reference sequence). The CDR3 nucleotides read TGTGCCAGTAGTGCCGAAGGGGGCCGGGGCACTGAAGCTTTCTTT. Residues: CASSAEGGRGTEAFF.

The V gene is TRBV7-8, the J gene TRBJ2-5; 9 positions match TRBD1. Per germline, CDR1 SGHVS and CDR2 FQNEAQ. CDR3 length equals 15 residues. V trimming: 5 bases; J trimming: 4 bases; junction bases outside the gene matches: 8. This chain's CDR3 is CASSAGTGSGETQYF. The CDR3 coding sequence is TGTGCCAGCAGCGCCGGGACAGGGTCCGGAGAGACCCAGTACTTC.

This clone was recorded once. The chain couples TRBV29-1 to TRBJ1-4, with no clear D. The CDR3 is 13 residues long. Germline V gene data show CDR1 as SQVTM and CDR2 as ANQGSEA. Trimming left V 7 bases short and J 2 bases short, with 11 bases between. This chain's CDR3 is CSAAQQTNEKLFF. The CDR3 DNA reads TGCAGCGCCGCCCAACAGACTAATGAAAAACTGTTTTTT.

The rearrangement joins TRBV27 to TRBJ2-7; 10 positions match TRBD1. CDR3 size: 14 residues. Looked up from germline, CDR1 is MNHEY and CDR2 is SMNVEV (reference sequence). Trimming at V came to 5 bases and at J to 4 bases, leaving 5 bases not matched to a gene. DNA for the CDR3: TGTGCCAGCAGTACGGGGACAGGGGTGTACGAGCAGTACTTC. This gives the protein CASSTGTGVYEQYF.

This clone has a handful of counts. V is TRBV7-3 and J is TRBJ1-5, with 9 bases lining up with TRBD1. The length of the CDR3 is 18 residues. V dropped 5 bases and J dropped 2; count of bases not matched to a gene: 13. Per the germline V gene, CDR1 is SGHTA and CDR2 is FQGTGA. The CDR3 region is CASSLGARDRAGNQPQHF. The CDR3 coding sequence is TGTGCCAGCAGCCTCGGGGCACGGGACAGGGCTGGCAATCAGCCCCAGCATTTT.

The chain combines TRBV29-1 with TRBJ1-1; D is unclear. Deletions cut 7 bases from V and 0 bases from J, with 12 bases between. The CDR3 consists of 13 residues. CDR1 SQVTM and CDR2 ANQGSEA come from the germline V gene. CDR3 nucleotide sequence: TGCAGCGCCGGGAAGGGAATGAACACTGAAGCTTTCTTT. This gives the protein CSAGKGMNTEAFF.

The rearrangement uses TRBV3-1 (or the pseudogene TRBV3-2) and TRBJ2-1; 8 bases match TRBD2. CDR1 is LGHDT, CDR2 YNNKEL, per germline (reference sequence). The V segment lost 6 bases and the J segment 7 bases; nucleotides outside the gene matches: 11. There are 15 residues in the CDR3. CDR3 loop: CASSHRGTSKNEQFF. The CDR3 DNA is TGTGCCAGCAGTCATCGCGGGACTAGTAAGAATGAGCAGTTCTTC.

The CDR3, as DNA: TGTGCCACCAGTCAGTCCCGGTACAGGGGGCGGAATGAGCAGTTCTTC. Protein sequence: CATSQSRYRGRNEQFF. The rearrangement links TRBV15 to TRBJ2-1, with TRBD1 identical over 9 bases. Trimming at V came to 6 bases and at J to 7 bases, leaving 13 bases not matched to a gene. Germline V gives CDR1 LNHNV, CDR2 YYDKDF (reference sequence). The CDR3 loop spans 16 amino acids.

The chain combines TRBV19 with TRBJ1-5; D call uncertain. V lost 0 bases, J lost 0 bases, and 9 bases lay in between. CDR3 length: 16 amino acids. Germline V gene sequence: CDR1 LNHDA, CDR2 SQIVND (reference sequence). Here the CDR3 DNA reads TGTGCCAGTAGTATAGATCGACAATATAGCAATCAGCCCCAGCATTTT. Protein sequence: CASSIDRQYSNQPQHF.

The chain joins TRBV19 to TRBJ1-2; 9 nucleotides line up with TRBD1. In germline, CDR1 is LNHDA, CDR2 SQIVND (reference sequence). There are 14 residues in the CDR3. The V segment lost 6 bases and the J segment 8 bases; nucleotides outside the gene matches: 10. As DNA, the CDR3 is TGTGCCAGTAGCATACCGGGACAGGGTCGCGGCTACACCTTC. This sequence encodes CASSIPGQGRGYTF. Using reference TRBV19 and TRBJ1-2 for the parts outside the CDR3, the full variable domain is DGGITQSPKYLFRKEGQNVTLSCEQNLNHDAMYWYRQDPGQGLRLIYYSQIVNDFQKGDIAEGYSVSREKKESFPLTVTSAQKNPTAFYLCASSIPGQGRGYTFGSGTRLTVV.

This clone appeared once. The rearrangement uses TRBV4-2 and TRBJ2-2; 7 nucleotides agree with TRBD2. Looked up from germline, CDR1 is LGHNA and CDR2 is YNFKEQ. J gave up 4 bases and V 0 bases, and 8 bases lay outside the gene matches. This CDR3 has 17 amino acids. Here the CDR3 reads CASSQEVAGAGTGELFF. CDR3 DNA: TGTGCCAGCAGCCAAGAAGTCGCGGGAGCGGGCACCGGGGAGCTGTTTTTT.

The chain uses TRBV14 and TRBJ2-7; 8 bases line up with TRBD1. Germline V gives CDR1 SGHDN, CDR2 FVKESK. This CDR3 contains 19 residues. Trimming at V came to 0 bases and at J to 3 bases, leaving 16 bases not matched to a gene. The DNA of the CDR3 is TGTGCCAGCAGCCAAGATCGGACCCCAGGACAGGGCCGATTCTACGAGCAGTACTTC. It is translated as CASSQDRTPGQGRFYEQYF.

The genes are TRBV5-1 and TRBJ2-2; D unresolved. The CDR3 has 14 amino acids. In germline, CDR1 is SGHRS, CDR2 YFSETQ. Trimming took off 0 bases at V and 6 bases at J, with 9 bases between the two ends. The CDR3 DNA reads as TGCGCCAGCAGCTTGGCCAATCGGGCCGGGGAGCTGTTTTTT. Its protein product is CASSLANRAGELFF. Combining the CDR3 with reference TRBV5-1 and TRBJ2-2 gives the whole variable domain KAGVTQTPRYLIKTRGQQVTLSCSPISGHRSVSWYQQTPGQGLQFLFEYFSETQRNKGNFPGRFSGRQFSNSRSEMNVSTLELGDSALYLCASSLANRAGELFFGEGSRLTVL.

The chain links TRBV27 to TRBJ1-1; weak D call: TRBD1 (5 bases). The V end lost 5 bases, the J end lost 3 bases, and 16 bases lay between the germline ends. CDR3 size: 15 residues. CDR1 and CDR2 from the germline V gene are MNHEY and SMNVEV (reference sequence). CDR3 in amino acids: CASSPNSWGDTEAFF. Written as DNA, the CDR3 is TGTGCCAGCAGTCCCAATTCTTGGGGGGACACTGAAGCTTTCTTT.

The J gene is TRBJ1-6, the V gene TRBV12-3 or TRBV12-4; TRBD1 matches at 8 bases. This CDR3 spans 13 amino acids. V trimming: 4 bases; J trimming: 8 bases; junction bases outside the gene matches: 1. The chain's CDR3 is CASSSDRDSPLHF. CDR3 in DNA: TGTGCCAGCAGTTCGGACAGGGATTCACCCCTCCACTTT.

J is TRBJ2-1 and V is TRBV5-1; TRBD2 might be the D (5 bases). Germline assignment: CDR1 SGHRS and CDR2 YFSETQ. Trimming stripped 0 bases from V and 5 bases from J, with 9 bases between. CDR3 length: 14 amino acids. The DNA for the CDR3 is TGCGCCAGCAGCTTGGGAGGGTCTCACAATGAGCAGTTCTTC. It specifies CASSLGGSHNEQFF.

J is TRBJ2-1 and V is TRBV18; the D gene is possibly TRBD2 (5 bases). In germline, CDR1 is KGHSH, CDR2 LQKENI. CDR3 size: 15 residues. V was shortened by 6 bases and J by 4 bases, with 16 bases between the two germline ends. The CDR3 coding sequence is TGTGCCAGCTCTCCGCCGAGAGCGGATTACAATGAGCAGTTCTTC. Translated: CASSPPRADYNEQFF.

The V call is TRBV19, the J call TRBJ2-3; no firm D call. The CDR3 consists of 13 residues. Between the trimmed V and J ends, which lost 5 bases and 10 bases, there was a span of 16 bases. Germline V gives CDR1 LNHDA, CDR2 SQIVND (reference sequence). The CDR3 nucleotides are TGTGCCAGTAGTCCCTCTGGAAGGAGTGCGCAGTATTTT. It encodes CASSPSGRSAQYF.

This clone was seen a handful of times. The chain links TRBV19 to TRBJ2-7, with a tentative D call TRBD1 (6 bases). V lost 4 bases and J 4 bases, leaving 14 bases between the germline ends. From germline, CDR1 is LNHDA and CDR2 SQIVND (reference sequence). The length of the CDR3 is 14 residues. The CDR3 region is CASSNTGTGYEQYF. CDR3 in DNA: TGTGCCAGTAGTAATACAGGGACGGGGTACGAGCAGTACTTC. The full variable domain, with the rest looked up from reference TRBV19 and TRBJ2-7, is DGGITQSPKYLFRKEGQNVTLSCEQNLNHDAMYWYRQDPGQGLRLIYYSQIVNDFQKGDIAEGYSVSREKKESFPLTVTSAQKNPTAFYLCASSNTGTGYEQYFGPGTRLTVT.

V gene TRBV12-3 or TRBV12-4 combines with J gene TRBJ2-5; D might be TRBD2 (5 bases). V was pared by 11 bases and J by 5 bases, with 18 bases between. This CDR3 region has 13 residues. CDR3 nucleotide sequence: TGTGCCTCTCGGGGTTGGGGTACGGAGACCCAGTACTTC. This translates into CASRGWGTETQYF.

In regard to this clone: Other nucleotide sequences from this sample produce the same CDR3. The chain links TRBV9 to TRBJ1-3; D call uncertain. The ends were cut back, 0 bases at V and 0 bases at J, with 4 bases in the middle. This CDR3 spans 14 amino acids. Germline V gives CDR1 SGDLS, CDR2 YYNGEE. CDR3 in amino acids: CASSVGSSGNTIYF. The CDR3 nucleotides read TGTGCCAGCAGCGTAGGCAGCTCTGGAAACACCATATATTTT.

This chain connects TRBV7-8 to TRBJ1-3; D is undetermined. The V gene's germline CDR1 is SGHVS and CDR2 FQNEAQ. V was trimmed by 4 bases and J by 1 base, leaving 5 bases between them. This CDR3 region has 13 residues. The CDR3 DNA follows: TGTGCCAGCAGCTCCAGTTCTGGAAACACCATATATTTT. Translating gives CASSSSSGNTIYF.

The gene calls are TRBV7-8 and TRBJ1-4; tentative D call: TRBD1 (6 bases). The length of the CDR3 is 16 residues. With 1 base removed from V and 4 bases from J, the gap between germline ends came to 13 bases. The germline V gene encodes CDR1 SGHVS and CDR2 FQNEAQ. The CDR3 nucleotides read TGTGCCAGCAGCTTAGGTGGGGGGGGCGGTAATGAAAAACTGTTTTTT. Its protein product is CASSLGGGGGNEKLFF.

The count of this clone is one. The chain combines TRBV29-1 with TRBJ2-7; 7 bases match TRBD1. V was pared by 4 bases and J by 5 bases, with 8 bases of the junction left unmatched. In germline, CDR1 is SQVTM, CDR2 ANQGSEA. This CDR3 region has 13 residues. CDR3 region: CSVVAGGRHEQYF. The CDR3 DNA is TGCAGCGTTGTGGCAGGGGGTAGGCACGAGCAGTACTTC.

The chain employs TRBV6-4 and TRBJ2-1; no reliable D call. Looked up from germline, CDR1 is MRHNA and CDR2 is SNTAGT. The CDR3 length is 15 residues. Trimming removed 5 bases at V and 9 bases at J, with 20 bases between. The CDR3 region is CASSQLGGSTAEQFF. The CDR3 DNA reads TGTGCCAGCAGTCAACTTGGCGGCTCCACCGCTGAGCAGTTCTTC.

Here the CDR3 DNA reads TGTGCCTGGAGTTCAGGGTCCCGCTCTGGAAACACCATATATTTT. Translated, it gives CAWSSGSRSGNTIYF. The chain combines TRBV30 with TRBJ1-3; TRBD1 is a possible D gene (5 bases). The CDR3 is 15 residues long. From germline, CDR1 is GTSNPN and CDR2 SVGIG (reference sequence). V lost 2 bases and J lost 0, with 11 bases in between.

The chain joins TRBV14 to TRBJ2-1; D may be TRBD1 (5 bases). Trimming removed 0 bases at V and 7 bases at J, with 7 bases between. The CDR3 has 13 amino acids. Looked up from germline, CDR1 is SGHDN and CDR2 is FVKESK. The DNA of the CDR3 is TGTGCCAGCAGCCAAGAACGGACAAATGAGCAGTTCTTC. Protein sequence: CASSQERTNEQFF.